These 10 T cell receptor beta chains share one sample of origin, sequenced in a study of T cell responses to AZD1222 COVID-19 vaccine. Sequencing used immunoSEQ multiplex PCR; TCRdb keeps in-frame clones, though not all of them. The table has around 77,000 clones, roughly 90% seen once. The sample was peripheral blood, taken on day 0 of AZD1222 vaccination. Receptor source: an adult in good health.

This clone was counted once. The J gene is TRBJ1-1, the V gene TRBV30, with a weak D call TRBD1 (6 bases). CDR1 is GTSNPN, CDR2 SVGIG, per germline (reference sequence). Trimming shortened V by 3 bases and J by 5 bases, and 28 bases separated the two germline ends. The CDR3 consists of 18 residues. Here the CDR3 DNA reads TGTGCCTGGAGCGAATTCGAGGCCTTAAGGACAGTGGGAACTGAAGCTTTCTTT. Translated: CAWSEFEALRTVGTEAFF. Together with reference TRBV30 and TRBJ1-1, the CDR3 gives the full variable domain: SQTIHQWPATLVQPVGSPLSLECTVEGTSNPNLYWYRQAAGRGLQLLFYSVGIGQISSEVPQNLSASRPQDRQFILSSKKLLLSDSGFYLCAWSEFEALRTVGTEAFFGQGTRLTVV.

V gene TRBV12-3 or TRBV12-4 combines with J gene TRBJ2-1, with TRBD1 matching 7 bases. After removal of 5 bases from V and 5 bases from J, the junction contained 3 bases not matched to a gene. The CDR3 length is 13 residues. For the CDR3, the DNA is TGTGCCAGCAGTCGTCAGGGGGACAATGAGCAGTTCTTC. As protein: CASSRQGDNEQFF.

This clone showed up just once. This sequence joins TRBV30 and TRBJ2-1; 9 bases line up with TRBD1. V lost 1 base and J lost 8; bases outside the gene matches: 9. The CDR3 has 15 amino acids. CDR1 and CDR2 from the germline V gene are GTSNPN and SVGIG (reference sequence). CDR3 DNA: TGTGCCTGGAGTGCACTGGGACAGGGTCAAGATGAGCAGTTCTTC. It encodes CAWSALGQGQDEQFF.

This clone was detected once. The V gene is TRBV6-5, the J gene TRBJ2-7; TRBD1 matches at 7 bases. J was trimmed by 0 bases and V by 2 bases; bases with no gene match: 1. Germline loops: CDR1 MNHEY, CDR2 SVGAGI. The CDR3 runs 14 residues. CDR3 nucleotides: TGTGCCAGCAGTTACGGGGACAGCTCCTACGAGCAGTACTTC. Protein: CASSYGDSSYEQYF.

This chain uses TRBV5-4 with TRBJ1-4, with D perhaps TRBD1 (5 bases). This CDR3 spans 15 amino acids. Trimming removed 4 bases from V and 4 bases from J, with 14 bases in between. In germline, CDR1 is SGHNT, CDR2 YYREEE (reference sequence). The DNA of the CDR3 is TGTGCCAGCAGCCCCGGGTCGCAGGGTAATGAAAAACTGTTTTTT. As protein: CASSPGSQGNEKLFF.

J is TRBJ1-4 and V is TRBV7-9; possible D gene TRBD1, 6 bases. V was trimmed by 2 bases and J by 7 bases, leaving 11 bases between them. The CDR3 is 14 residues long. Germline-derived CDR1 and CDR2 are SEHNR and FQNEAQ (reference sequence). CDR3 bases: TGTGCCAGCAGCTTAAAGGGGGGCTCTGAAAAACTGTTTTTT. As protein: CASSLKGGSEKLFF.

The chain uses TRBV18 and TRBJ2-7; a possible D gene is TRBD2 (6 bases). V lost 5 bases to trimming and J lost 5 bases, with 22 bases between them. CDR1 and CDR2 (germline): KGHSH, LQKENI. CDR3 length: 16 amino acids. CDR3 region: CASSARSASDGNEQYF. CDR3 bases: TGTGCCAGCTCAGCCAGAAGTGCTAGCGACGGGAACGAGCAGTACTTC. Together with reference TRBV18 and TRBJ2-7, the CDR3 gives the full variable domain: NAGVMQNPRHLVRRRGQEARLRCSPMKGHSHVYWYRQLPEEGLKFMVYLQKENIIDESGMPKERFSAEFPKEGPSILRIQQVVRGDSAAYFCASSARSASDGNEQYFGPGTRLTVT.

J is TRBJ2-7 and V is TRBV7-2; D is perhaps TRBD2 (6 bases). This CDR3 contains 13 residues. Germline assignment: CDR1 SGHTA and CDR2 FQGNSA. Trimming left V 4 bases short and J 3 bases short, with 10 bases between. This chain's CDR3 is CASSSVGGYEQYF. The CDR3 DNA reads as TGTGCCAGCAGCTCCGTGGGAGGCTACGAGCAGTACTTC. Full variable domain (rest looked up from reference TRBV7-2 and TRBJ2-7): GAGVSQSPSNKVTEKGKDVELRCDPISGHTALYWYRQSLGQGLEFLIYFQGNSAPDKSGLPSDRFSAERTGGSVSTLTIQRTQQEDSAVYLCASSSVGGYEQYFGPGTRLTVT.

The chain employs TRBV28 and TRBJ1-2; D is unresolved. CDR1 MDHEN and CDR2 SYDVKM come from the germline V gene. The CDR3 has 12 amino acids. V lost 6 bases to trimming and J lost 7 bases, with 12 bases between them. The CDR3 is CASRRTGRGYTF. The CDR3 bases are TGTGCCAGCAGGCGGACTGGTCGTGGCTACACCTTC.

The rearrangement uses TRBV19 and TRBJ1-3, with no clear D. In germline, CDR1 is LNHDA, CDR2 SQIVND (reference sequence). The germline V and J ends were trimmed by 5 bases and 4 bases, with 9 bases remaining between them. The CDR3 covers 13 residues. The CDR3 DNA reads TGTGCCAGTAGTCCGGGATCCGGAAACACCATATATTTT. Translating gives CASSPGSGNTIYF. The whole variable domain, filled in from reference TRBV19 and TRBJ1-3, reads DGGITQSPKYLFRKEGQNVTLSCEQNLNHDAMYWYRQDPGQGLRLIYYSQIVNDFQKGDIAEGYSVSREKKESFPLTVTSAQKNPTAFYLCASSPGSGNTIYFGEGSWLTVV.